This TCR beta chain is drawn from a study of tumor-infiltrating lymphocytes in primary liver carcinoma. The study, taken as a whole, reports: Between tumor regions, pairs overlapped more than tumor-adjacent and tumor-blood pairs did. The difference in top-250-clone fraction between tumors and blood was significant, favoring tumors (p = 0.039).

TCR beta cDNA was reverse-transcribed from about 500 ng of total RNA. The reaction used a constant-region primer and ProtoScript II reverse transcriptase. Generation of the TCR beta libraries relied on three nested multiplex PCR rounds using slightly modified ARM-PCR. With TRBV1-TRBV30 forward primers and a C-beta reverse primer, the first two PCR rounds were run for about 10 cycles each. Via MiXCR, TCRdb re-called the multiplex PCR reads, giving one row per CDR3 protein. The sample holds about 300,000 distinct CDR3 sequences, 65% seen once. For this clonotype: Its cognate antigen is unknown. A read error may be the cause here, since a much bigger clone is one base away.

Blood RNA was derived from unsorted whole blood, and germline DNA was extracted too. Per the germline V gene, CDR1 is LGHNA and CDR2 is YNFKEQ. The CDR3 is 16 amino acids. Sequencing input: peripheral blood. The origin of this receptor is a man aged 40-50 years with primary liver carcinoma and hepatitis B virus infection. This chain links TRBV4-2 with TRBJ2-3, with TRBD1 matching over 7 bases. Here the CDR3 reads CASSLTTGDSIDTQYF. CDR3 nucleotide sequence: TGTGCCAGCAGCCTGACAACAGGGGACAGCATAGATACGCAGTATTTT.